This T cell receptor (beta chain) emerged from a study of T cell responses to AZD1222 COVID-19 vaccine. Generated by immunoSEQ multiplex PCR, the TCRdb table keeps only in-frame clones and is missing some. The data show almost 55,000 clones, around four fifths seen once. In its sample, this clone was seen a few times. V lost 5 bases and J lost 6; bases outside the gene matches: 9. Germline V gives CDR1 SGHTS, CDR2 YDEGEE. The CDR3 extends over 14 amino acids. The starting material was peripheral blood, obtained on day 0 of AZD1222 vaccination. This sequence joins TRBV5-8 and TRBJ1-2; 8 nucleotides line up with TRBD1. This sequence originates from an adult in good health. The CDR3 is CASRKTGDTHGYTF. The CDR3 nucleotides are TGTGCCAGCAGGAAGACAGGGGATACTCATGGCTACACCTTC.